This T cell receptor beta chain was identified in a study of identical twins. The CDR3 is made up of 15 amino acids. CDR1 and CDR2 (germline): MDHEN, SYDVKM. The V gene lost 1 base and the J gene lost 0 bases, with 8 bases spanning the gap. One entry per CDR3 protein, called by TCRdb with MiXCR from the 5' RACE reads. The sample yields about 570,000 distinct CDR3 sequences, approximately 10% seen once. These same records also appear under a second study, on yellow fever vaccine responses in identical twins. That investigation notes: Twins reportedly mounted vaccine T cell responses that seemed partly convergent, partly personalized.

This TCR was recovered from a young woman in good health. V gene TRBV28 combines with J gene TRBJ2-3; D is uncertain. The specimen sequenced was PBMCs. In DNA, the CDR3 is TGTGCCAGCAGTTTATTCCGGCAGAGCACAGATACGCAGTATTTT. The encoded protein is CASSLFRQSTDTQYF.